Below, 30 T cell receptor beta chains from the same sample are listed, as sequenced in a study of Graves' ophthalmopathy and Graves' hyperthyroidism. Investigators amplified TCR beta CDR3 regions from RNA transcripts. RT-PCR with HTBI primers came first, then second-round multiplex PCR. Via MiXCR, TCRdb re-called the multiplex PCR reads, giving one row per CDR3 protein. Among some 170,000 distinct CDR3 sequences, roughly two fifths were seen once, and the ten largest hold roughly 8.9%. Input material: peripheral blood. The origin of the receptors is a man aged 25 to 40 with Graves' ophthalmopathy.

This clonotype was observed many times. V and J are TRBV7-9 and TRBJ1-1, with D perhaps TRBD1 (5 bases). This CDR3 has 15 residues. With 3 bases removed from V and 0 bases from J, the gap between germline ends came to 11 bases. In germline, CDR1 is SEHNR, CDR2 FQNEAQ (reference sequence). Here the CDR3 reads CASSFQGRLNTEAFF. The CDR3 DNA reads TGTGCCAGCAGCTTCCAGGGACGGCTGAACACTGAAGCTTTCTTT.

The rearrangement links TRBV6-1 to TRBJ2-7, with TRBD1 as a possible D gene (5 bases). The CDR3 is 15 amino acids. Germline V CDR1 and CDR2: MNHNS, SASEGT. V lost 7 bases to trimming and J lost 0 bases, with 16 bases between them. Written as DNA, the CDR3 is TGTGCCAGCACTCAAGGGGCGGTGGGCTCCTACGAGCAGTACTTC. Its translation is CASTQGAVGSYEQYF.

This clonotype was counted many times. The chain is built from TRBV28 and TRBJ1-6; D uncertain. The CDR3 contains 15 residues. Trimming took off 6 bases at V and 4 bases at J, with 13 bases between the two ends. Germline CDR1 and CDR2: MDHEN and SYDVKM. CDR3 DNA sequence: TGTGCCAGCAGCCGCGCTGCGAGTTATAATTCACCCCTCCACTTT. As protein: CASSRAASYNSPLHF.

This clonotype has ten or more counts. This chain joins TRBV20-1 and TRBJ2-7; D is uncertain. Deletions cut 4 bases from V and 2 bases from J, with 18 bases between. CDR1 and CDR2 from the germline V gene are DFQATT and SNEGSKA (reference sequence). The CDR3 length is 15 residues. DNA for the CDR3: TGCAGTGCTATTAACAGCCAAGCAATACCCTACGAGCAGTACTTC. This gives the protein CSAINSQAIPYEQYF.

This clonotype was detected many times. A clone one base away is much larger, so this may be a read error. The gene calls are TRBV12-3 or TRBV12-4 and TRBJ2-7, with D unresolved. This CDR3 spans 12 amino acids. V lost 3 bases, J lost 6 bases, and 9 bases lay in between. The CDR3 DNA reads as TGTGCCAGCAGTTTGGAAGGGTCCGAGCAGTACTTC. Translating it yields CASSLEGSEQYF.

The CDR3 spells CASSWTSGGVYQETQYF. Written as DNA, the CDR3 is TGTGCCAGCAGTTGGACTAGCGGGGGGGTGTACCAAGAGACCCAGTACTTC. The chain couples TRBV28 to TRBJ2-5; the match to TRBD2 covers 15 bases. Germline-derived CDR1 and CDR2 are MDHEN and SYDVKM. The trim removed 4 bases at V and 0 bases at J, leaving 3 bases unmatched. The CDR3 contains 17 residues.

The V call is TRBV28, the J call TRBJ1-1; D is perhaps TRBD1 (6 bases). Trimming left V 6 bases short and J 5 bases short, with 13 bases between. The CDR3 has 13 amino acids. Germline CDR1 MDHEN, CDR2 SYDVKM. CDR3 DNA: TGTGCCAGCAGCCAAACAGGGTTAACTGAAGCTTTCTTT. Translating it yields CASSQTGLTEAFF.

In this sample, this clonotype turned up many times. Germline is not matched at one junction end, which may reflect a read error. The CDR3 bases are TGTGCCAGCAGTTTTCTCTCCTTCGAGCAGTACTTC. Its protein is CASSFLSFEQYF. This chain uses TRBV28 with TRBJ2-7, with D hard to call. The CDR3 runs 12 residues. In germline, CDR1 is MDHEN, CDR2 SYDVKM.

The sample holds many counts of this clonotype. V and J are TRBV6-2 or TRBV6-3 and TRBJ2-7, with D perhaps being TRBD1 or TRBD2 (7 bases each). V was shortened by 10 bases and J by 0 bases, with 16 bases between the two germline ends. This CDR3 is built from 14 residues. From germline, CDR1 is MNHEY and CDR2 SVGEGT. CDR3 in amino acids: CATLRGGSSYEQYF. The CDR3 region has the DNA TGTGCCACCCTCAGGGGGGGAAGCTCCTACGAGCAGTACTTC.

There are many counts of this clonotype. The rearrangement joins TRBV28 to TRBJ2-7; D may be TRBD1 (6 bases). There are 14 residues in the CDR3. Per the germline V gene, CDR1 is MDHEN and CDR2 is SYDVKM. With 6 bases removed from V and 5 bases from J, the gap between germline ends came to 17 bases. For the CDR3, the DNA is TGTGCCAGCAGGAATGGGCAGGGGTGGAACGAGCAGTACTTC. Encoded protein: CASRNGQGWNEQYF.

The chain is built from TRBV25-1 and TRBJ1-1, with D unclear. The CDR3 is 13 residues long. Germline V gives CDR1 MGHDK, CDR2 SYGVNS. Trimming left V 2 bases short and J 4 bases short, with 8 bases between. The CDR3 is CASSETGTTEAFF. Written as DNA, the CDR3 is TGTGCCAGCAGTGAAACGGGCACCACTGAAGCTTTCTTT.

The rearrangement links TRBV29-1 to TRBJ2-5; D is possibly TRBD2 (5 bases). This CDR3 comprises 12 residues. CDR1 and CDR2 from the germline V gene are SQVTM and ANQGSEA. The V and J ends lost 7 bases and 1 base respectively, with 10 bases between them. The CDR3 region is CSAGSPQETQYF. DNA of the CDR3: TGCAGCGCGGGGAGCCCCCAAGAGACCCAGTACTTC.

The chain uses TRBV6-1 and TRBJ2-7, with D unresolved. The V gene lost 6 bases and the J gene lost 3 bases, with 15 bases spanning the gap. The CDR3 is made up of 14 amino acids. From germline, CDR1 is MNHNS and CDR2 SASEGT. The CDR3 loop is CASSHPGGYYEQYF. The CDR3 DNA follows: TGTGCCAGCAGCCACCCGGGCGGATACTACGAGCAGTACTTC.

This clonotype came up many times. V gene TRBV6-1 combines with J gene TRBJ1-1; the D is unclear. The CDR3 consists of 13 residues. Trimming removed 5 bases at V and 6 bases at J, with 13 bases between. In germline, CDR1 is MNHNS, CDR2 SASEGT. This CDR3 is CASSKLTRPEAFF. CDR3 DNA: TGTGCCAGCAGTAAATTGACGAGGCCTGAAGCTTTCTTT.

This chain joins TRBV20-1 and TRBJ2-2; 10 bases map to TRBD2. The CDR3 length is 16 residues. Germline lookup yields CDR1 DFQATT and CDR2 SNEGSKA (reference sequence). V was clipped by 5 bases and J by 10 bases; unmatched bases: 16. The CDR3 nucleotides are TGCAGTGCTTCCGATCTTACTAGCGGGGATCGATCGGAGCTGTTTTTT. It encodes CSASDLTSGDRSELFF.

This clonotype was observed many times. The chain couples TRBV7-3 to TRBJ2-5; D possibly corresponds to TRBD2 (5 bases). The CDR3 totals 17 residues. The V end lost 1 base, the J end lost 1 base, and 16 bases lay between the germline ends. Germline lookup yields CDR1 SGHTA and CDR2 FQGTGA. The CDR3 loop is CASSLSGLARGQETQYF. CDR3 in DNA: TGTGCCAGCAGCTTAAGTGGGCTAGCTCGGGGCCAAGAGACCCAGTACTTC. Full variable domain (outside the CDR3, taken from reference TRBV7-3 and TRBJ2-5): GAGVSQTPSNKVTEKGKYVELRCDPISGHTALYWYRQSLGQGPEFLIYFQGTGAADDSGLPNDRFFAVRPEGSVSTLKIQRTERGDSAVYLCASSLSGLARGQETQYFGPGTRLLVL.

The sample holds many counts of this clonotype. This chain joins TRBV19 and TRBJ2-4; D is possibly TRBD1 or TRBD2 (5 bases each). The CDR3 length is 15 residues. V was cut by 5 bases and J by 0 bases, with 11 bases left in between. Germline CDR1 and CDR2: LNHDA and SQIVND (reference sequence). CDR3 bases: TGTGCCAGTAGTGGAACTGGGACAGCCAAAAACATTCAGTACTTC. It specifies CASSGTGTAKNIQYF.

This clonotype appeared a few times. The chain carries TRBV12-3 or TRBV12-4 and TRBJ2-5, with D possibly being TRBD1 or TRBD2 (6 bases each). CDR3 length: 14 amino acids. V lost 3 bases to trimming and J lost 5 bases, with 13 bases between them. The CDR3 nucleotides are TGTGCCAGCAGTTTGAGGCAGGGGAGGGAGACCCAGTACTTC. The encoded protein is CASSLRQGRETQYF.

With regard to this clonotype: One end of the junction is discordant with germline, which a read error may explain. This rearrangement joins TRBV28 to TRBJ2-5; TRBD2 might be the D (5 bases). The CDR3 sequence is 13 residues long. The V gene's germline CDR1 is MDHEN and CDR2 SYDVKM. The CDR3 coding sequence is TGCGCGGCGGGCACCTCCTCCCAAGAGACCCAGTACTTC. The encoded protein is CAAGTSSQETQYF.

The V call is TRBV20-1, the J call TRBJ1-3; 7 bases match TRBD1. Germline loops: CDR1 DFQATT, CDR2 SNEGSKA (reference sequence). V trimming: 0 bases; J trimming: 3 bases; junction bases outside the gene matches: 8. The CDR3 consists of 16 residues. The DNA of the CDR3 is TGCAGTGCTAGAGAGCCCGTGACAGGGAGTGGAAACACCATATATTTT. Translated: CSAREPVTGSGNTIYF.

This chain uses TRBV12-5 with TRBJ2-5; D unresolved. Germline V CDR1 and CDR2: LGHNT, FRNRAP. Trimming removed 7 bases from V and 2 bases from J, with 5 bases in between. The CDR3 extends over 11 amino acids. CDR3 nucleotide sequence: TGTGCTAGTGCGGAGCAAGAGACCCAGTACTTC. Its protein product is CASAEQETQYF.

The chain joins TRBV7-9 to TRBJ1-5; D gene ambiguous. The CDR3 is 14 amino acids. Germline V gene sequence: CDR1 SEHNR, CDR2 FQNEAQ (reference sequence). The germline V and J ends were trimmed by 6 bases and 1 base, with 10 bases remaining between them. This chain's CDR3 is CASSSTRSNQPQHF. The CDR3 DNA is TGTGCCAGCAGTTCGACCCGCAGCAATCAGCCCCAGCATTTT. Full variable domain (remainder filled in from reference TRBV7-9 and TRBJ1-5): DTGVSQNPRHKITKRGQNVTFRCDPISEHNRLYWYRQTLGQGPEFLTYFQNEAQLEKSRLLSDRFSAERPKGSFSTLEIQRTEQGDSAMYLCASSSTRSNQPQHFGDGTRLSIL.

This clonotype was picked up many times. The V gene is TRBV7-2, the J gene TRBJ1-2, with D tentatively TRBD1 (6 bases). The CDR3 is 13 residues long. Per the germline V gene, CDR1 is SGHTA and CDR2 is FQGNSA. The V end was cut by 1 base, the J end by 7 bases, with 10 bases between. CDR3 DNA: TGTGCCAGCAGCTTAGACAGGGTTGGTGGCTACACCTTC. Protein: CASSLDRVGGYTF.

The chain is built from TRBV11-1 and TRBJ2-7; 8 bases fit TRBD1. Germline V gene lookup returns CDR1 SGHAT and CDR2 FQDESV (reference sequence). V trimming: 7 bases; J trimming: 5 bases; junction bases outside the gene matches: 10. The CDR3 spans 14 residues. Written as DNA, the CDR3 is TGTGCCAGCACCCAGAGGGCAGGGGGCAACGAGCAGTACTTC. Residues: CASTQRAGGNEQYF.

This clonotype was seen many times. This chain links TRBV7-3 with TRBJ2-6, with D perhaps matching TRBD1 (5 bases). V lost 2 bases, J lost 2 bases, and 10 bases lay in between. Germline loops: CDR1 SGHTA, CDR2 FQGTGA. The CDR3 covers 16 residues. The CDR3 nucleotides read TGTGCCAGCAGCTTAGGGGCCCTGACTGGGGCCAACGTCCTGACTTTC. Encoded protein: CASSLGALTGANVLTF.

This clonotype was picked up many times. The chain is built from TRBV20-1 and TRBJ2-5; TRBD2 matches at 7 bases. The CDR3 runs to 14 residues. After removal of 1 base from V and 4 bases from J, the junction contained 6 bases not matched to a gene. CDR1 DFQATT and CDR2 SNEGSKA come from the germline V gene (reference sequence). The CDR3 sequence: CSARGGRDAETQYF. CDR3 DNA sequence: TGCAGTGCTAGAGGGGGGAGGGACGCAGAGACCCAGTACTTC.

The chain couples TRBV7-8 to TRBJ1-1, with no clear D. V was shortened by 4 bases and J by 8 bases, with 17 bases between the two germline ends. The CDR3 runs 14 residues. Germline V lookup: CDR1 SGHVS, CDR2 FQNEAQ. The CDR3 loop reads CASSSSQSIKEAFF. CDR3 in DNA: TGTGCCAGCAGCTCCTCACAGAGCATTAAGGAAGCTTTCTTT.

The CDR3 DNA follows: TGCAGCGTCGGACAGGGGGCCGGAACCGGGGAGCTGTTTTTT. This sequence encodes CSVGQGAGTGELFF. The chain links TRBV29-1 to TRBJ2-2; the match to TRBD1 covers 11 bases. Germline-derived CDR1 and CDR2 are SQVTM and ANQGSEA. The junction had 5 bases not matched to a gene; V was cut back by 6 bases and J by 5 bases. The CDR3 has 14 amino acids.

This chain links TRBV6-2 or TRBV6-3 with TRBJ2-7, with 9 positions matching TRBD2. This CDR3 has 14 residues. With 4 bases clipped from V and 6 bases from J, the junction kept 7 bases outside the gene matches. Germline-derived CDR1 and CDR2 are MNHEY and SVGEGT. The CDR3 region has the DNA TGTGCCAGCAGTTCACTTAGCGGGGGCGCCGAGCAGTACTTC. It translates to CASSSLSGGAEQYF.

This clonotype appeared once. Here the CDR3 reads CASSLSLYGYTF. For the CDR3, the DNA is TGTGCCAGCAGTTTATCCCTGTATGGCTACACCTTC. The J gene is TRBJ1-2, the V gene TRBV28, with D uncertain. This CDR3 spans 12 amino acids. V shed 1 base and J shed 5 bases, with 5 bases lying between them. Per germline, CDR1 MDHEN and CDR2 SYDVKM.